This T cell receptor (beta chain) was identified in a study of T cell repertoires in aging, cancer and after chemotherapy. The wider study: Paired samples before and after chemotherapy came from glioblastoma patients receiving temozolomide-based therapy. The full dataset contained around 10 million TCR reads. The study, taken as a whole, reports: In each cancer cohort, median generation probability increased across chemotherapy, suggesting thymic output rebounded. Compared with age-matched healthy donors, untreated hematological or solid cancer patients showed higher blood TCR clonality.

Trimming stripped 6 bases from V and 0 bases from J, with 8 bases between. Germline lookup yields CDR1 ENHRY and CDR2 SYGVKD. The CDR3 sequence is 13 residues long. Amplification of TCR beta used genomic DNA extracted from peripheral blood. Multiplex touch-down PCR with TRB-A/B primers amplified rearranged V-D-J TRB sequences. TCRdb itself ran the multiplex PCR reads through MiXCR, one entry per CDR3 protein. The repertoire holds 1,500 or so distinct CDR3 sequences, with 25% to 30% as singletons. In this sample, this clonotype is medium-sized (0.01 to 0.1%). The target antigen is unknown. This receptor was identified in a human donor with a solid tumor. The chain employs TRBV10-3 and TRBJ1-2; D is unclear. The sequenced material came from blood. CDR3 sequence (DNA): TGTGCCATCAGCCGGTCCGCTAACTATGGCTACACCTTC. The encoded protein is CAISRSANYGYTF.